This T cell receptor (beta chain) was sequenced in a study of T cells in Graves' hyperthyroidism and ophthalmopathy (dated by TCRdb to between 2018 and 2020). The study in broad terms: Peripheral blood samples were taken at the time of initial diagnosis, prior to any treatment. To identify distinguishing TCR V-J signatures, a discovery cohort of roughly 100 patients was used, comprising 43 with Graves' ophthalmopathy and 57 with stable Graves' hyperthyroidism. Thyroid tissue and blood T-cell repertoires from roughly six Graves' hyperthyroidism patients were also compared in the study. Prospective prediction of ophthalmopathy was tested in an independent validation cohort consisting of 18 to 20 hyperthyroidism patients and some 17 patients who later progressed to ophthalmopathy. TCR Vbeta CDR3 sequencing of 130 to 150 peripheral blood samples (about 45 ophthalmopathy, 75 to 85 hyperthyroidism and approximately 17 progressor patients) is reported in the paper. The approximately 90 discovery patients were randomly split 7:3 into training and test sets. Following sampling, methimazole starting at 30 mg daily was given to hyperthyroidism patients, and high-dose intravenous methylprednisolone was given to ophthalmopathy patients.

Paper-wide results and their limitations: Most expanded thyroid clonotypes (frequency above 0.001) were also detected in blood, a finding suggesting that blood repertoires may reflect thyroid immune responses. In validation, the model predicted progression to ophthalmopathy a median of roughly 6.2 months before onset, with roughly 70% sensitivity and roughly 72% specificity. Sample size was not statistically predetermined, and blinding of investigators to group allocation was not performed. In cross-validation, a model built on a 13 V-J signature told ophthalmopathy apart from stable hyperthyroidism with approximately 90% sensitivity and around 84% specificity, and in testing the same model reached 80%/75%.

The TCR beta CDR3 regions were amplified from the RNA transcripts. A first-round RT-PCR of the TCR CDR3 used the HTBI primer set with the Qiagen OneStep RT-PCR kit. Libraries were constructed in a second round of multiplex PCR, after which size selection and purification were carried out. Paired-end sequencing of the libraries was performed with 100 bp reads on an Illumina HiSeq2000. In the authors' own workflow: SOAPnuke was used to process the raw data, throwing out any read that contained adapters or uncalled bases, had a mean Phred below 15, or lacked an exact constant-primer or identifier match. High-quality paired reads were merged using COPE v1.2.5, and each unique nucleotide sequence was defined as a clonotype. MiTCR v1.1 was used to align clonotypes to the IMGT TRBV, TRBD and TRBJ reference segments. Analysis was restricted to V-J combinations with a frequency above 0.0001, which covered 98% to 99.2% of repertoires. The TCS score was defined as F50 (clonal expansion) divided by E x V (chaos), with BLOSUM62-based TCRdist calculated between CDR3 peptides within each V-J. Welch's t-statistics and random forest reduced 450 to 600 V-J features to roughly 13, which were used in a naive Bayes classifier (R e1071). Using fastp trimming at Q25 and MiXCR clonotype assembly, TCRdb reanalyzed the public sequencing data and kept in-frame beta chains. Each entry merges the rows of one CDR3 protein and shows their most common DNA and genes. The V and J calls, along with clone size, are taken from TCRdb and not from the paper's own processing. This sample is represented by hundreds of thousands of distinct CDR3 sequences; approximately 13% of them were singletons. The ten largest clones capture around 9.2% of the sample.

This clonotype was counted many times. Its binding antigen is unknown. Within one base of it there is no much larger clone, and no base qualities were kept. CDR1 and CDR2, looked up from the germline V gene, are MNHNS and SASEGT. The CDR3 measures 15 amino acids from cysteine to phenylalanine. Kept here is only the CDR3 DNA, which spans 45 bases and is read in frame from base 1. V loses 4 bases, J loses 3 bases, and the germline ends lie 13 bases apart. Stable Graves' hyperthyroidism was defined as the absence of progression to ophthalmopathy over 18 months of follow-up. Hyperthyroidism patients were aged 18 to 65 years and newly diagnosed, with disease duration of less than 2 months. Exclusion was applied to patients with uncontrolled infections, other autoimmune diseases, pregnancy or lactation. Clinical symptoms, serum thyroxine and TRAb, thyroid ultrasound, and orbital computed tomography formed the basis for the diagnoses. Ficoll-Paque density gradient centrifugation was used to isolate PBMCs from 8.5 to 10 ml of fresh peripheral blood. Trizol reagent was used to extract total RNA, and RNA quality was then checked on an Agilent 2100 Bioanalyzer.

Recombination connected TRBV6-1 to TRBJ2-1; no D gene can be assigned with confidence. The receptor was derived from a woman between 18 and 30 years old with Graves' hyperthyroidism. Sequenced: blood. The CDR3 region has the sequence CASSVMTLNYNEQFF. The nucleotide sequence is given as TGTGCCAGCAGTGTAATGACACTCAACTACAATGAGCAGTTCTTC.